A selection of T cell receptor beta chains follows, all from one sample in a study of blood T cell repertoires in COVID-19. Sequencing used immunoSEQ multiplex PCR; TCRdb keeps in-frame clones, though not all of them. The table has about 130,000 clones, 90% seen once. The sample comprised peripheral blood. These receptors were taken from a man in his 60s with COVID-19, enrolled during active disease. Both conserved end residues are part of each CDR3. D genes are given only for firm matches. Where a row states a size, it is once, few, many or the class of an expanded clone; other rows omit it.

j_gene | d_gene | v_gene | abundance | CDR3nt | CDR3aa
TRBJ2-1 | TRBD2 | TRBV28 | . | TGTGCCAGCAGTTCTAGCGGGTGGCACAATGAGCAGTTCTTC | CASSSSGWHNEQFF
TRBJ2-1 | . | TRBV7-9 | . | TGTGCCAGCAACCTAGAACAGGGTGGTGAGCAGTTCTTC | CASNLEQGGEQFF
TRBJ2-5 | TRBD2 | TRBV2 | once | TGTGCCAGCATTCTGCGGGAGTTAGCAGAGACCCAGTACTTC | CASILRELAETQYF
TRBJ2-1 | TRBD2 | TRBV19 | once | TGTGCCAGCGCCCCGGGACTAGCGTTTGGGGATGAGCAGTTCTTC | CASAPGLAFGDEQFF
TRBJ2-1 | . | TRBV2 | once | TGTGCCAGCAGTTTCCCGAATGAGCAGTTCTTC | CASSFPNEQFF
TRBJ2-5 | . | TRBV9 | . | TGTGCCAGCAGCGTAGCAGGGCAAGAGACCCAGTACTTC | CASSVAGQETQYF
TRBJ1-1 | TRBD1 | TRBV6-5 | once | TGTGCCAGCTCGGGCCGACAGGGGGTGCGCGAAGCTTTCTTT | CASSGRQGVREAFF
TRBJ1-2 | TRBD1 | TRBV7-2 | . | TGTGCCAGCAGCCTCCGACAGGGGGCGAACTATGGCTACACCTTC | CASSLRQGANYGYTF
TRBJ2-1 | . | TRBV5-4 | . | TGTGCCAGCAGCTTGTTTGTTGGAGACAATGAGCAGTTCTTC | CASSLFVGDNEQFF
TRBJ2-7 | TRBD2 | TRBV4-1 | few | TGCGCCAGCAGCCAAGAGATCTCAGGAGCGGGGATCCCTTACGAGCAGTACTTC | CASSQEISGAGIPYEQYF
TRBJ2-7 | . | TRBV12-5 | . | TGTGCTAGTGGTTTGGTACCAGGTTCCTACGAGCAGTACTTC | CASGLVPGSYEQYF
TRBJ2-1 | . | TRBV30 | . | TGTGCCTGGAGGGTACTAGCAGTCTCCTACAATGAGCAGTTCTTC | CAWRVLAVSYNEQFF
TRBJ1-5 | . | TRBV25-1 | . | TGTGCCAGCGTAGACATTAGCAATCAGCCCCAGCATTTT | CASVDISNQPQHF
TRBJ2-2 | TRBD2 | TRBV5-4 | . | TGTGCCAGCAGCCCTAGCGGGAGACCTACCGGGGAGCTGTTTTTT | CASSPSGRPTGELFF
TRBJ2-1 | . | TRBV13 | . | TGTGCCAGCAGCTTAGCACGGGAGTTAAATGAGCAGTTCTTC | CASSLARELNEQFF
TRBJ1-6 | . | TRBV7-9 | . | TGTGCCAGCAGCTCATCCGGACAGACATATAATTCACCCCTCCACTTT | CASSSSGQTYNSPLHF
TRBJ2-7 | TRBD2 | TRBV12-5 | . | TGTGCTAGTGGTTTGGGCCGGGGGCTAGCGGGAGAGTACGAGCAGTACTTC | CASGLGRGLAGEYEQYF
TRBJ2-2 | TRBD2 | TRBV9 | . | TGTGCCAGCAGCACCTTCGGACTAGCGGCTAACACCGGGGAGCTGTTTTTT | CASSTFGLAANTGELFF
TRBJ1-1 | . | TRBV28 | . | TGTGCCAGCACTATTTCCCGGGGAGGCACTGAAGCTTTCTTT | CASTISRGGTEAFF
TRBJ1-1 | . | TRBV6-2/TRBV6-3 | once | TGTGCCAGCAGTTACGCGGGCGTAAGGGGGACTGAAGCTTTCTTT | CASSYAGVRGTEAFF
TRBJ2-1 | TRBD2 | TRBV5-5 | . | TGTGCCAGCAGCTTGGAAGGACTAGTCCTTGAGCAGTTCTTC | CASSLEGLVLEQFF
TRBJ2-7 | TRBD1 | TRBV10-1 | . | TGCGCCAGCAGTGAGTCGAAGGGACAGGAGCAGTACTTC | CASSESKGQEQYF
TRBJ2-5 | TRBD1 | TRBV28 | once | TGTGCCAGCAGTAGATGGGACAGGGTAACTGGGACCCAGTACTTC | CASSRWDRVTGTQYF
TRBJ2-2 | . | TRBV7-8 | . | TGTGCCAGCAGCTCTCGAACCCGGACTGGCGGGGAGCTGTTTTTT | CASSSRTRTGGELFF
TRBJ1-2 | . | TRBV24-1 | . | TGTGCCACCAGTGATTCAGACAGGACGGGTGGCTACACCTTC | CATSDSDRTGGYTF
TRBJ1-4 | . | TRBV3-1/TRBV3-2 | . | TGTGCCAGCAGCCAAGATCGGGAGGGTGAAAAACTGTTTTTT | CASSQDREGEKLFF
TRBJ1-6 | . | TRBV12-3/TRBV12-4 | . | TGTGCCAGCAGTGCCTGGGGGGCACCCCTCCACTTT | CASSAWGAPLHF
TRBJ2-7 | TRBD2 | TRBV7-8 | . | TGTGCCAGCACCGAGCGGGAGGTCTCCTACGAGCAGTACTTC | CASTEREVSYEQYF
TRBJ2-3 | . | TRBV27 | . | TGTGCCAGCAGTTCCCGGGGTGGATTGACGACAGATACGCAGTATTTT | CASSSRGGLTTDTQYF
TRBJ2-7 | . | TRBV29-1 | . | TGCAGCGTTGAGAGTGACTACGAGCAGTACTTC | CSVESDYEQYF
TRBJ2-7 | . | TRBV30 | once | TGTGCCTGGAGTGTAGGGAGCTACGAGCAGTACTTC | CAWSVGSYEQYF